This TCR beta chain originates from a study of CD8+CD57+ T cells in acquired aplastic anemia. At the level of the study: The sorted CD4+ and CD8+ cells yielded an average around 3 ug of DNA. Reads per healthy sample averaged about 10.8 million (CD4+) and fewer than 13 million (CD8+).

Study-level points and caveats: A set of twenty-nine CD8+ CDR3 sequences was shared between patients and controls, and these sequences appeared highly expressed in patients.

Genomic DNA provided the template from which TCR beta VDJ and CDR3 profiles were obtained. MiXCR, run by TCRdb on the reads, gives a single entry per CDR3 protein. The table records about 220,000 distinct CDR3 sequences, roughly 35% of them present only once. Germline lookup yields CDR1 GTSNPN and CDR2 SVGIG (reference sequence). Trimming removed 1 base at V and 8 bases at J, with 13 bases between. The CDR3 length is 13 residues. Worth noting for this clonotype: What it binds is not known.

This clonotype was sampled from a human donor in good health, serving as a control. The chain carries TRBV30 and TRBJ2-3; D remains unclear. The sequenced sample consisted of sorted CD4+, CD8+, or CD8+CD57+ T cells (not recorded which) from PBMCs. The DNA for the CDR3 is TGTGCCTGGAGTGGGTCCTTTTTGGTTACGCAGTATTTT. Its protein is CAWSGSFLVTQYF.